These 21 T cell receptor beta chains originate from one sample sequenced in a study of T cells after yellow fever vaccination. TCRdb ran MiXCR on the 5' RACE reads and lists one entry per CDR3 protein. This table has a few hundred thousand distinct CDR3 sequences, roughly 3.5% appearing once. The sample in question was PBMCs, obtained on the day of the yellow fever booster vaccination. Source of these receptors: a man aged 18 to 30 who received the YFV17D yellow fever vaccine.

The chain carries TRBV6-1 and TRBJ2-7; D not resolved. Trimming removed 7 bases from V and 2 bases from J, with 9 bases in between. The CDR3 length is 12 residues. Germline loops: CDR1 MNHNS, CDR2 SASEGT. The CDR3, as DNA: TGTGCCAGCAATACAAGGGCCTACGAGCAGTACTTC. Translation gives CASNTRAYEQYF.

This clonotype was picked up many times. This chain uses TRBV6-2 or TRBV6-3 with TRBJ2-6; D may be TRBD1 (5 bases). Germline CDR1 MNHEY, CDR2 SVGEGT. V lost 5 bases to trimming and J lost 0 bases, with 11 bases between them. The CDR3 runs to 16 residues. The DNA of the CDR3 is TGTGCCAGCAGTGGGCAGGGCGACTCTGGGGCCAACGTCCTGACTTTC. Protein sequence: CASSGQGDSGANVLTF.

Many counts were recorded for this clonotype. As DNA, the CDR3 is TGTGCCAGCAGTTTTTCGCGGGGCAAAAACATTCAGTACTTC. Protein: CASSFSRGKNIQYF. J is TRBJ2-4 and V is TRBV28; possible D gene TRBD2, 6 bases. V was cut by 3 bases and J by 3 bases, with 9 bases left in between. CDR1 and CDR2 from the germline V gene are MDHEN and SYDVKM. The CDR3 has 14 amino acids.

This clonotype came up a few times. The rearrangement links TRBV5-8 to TRBJ2-1; 8 nucleotides line up with TRBD1. Germline CDR1 SGHTS, CDR2 YDEGEE. CDR3 length: 18 amino acids. The ends lost 3 bases at V and 5 bases at J; junction bases unmatched: 16. DNA for the CDR3: TGTGCCAGCAGCTCAGTGATGCGGACAGGGTCCATTGACAATGAGCAGTTCTTC. Its translation is CASSSVMRTGSIDNEQFF.

This clonotype was detected many times. V is TRBV12-3 or TRBV12-4 and J is TRBJ2-5, with a tentative D call TRBD1 (6 bases). The germline V and J ends were trimmed by 5 bases and 4 bases, with 11 bases remaining between them. This CDR3 region has 13 residues. CDR3: CASSVPGVETQYF. DNA of the CDR3: TGTGCCAGCAGTGTACCAGGGGTAGAGACCCAGTACTTC.

This clonotype appeared a few times. Written as DNA, the CDR3 is TGTGCCAGCAGTTACGGACCCCAGGCAGGTCATGAAAAACTGTTTTTT. This translates into CASSYGPQAGHEKLFF. This rearrangement joins TRBV6-2 or TRBV6-3 to TRBJ1-4; D ambiguous. Germline CDR1 and CDR2: MNHEY and SVGEGT. The CDR3 totals 16 residues. Deletions cut 2 bases from V and 6 bases from J, with 16 bases between.

This chain links TRBV19 with TRBJ1-1; no clear D. V lost 3 bases and J 4 bases, leaving 9 bases between the germline ends. The CDR3 sequence is 13 residues long. Germline-derived CDR1 and CDR2 are LNHDA and SQIVND (reference sequence). CDR3 residues: CASSMMRSTEAFF. For the CDR3, the DNA is TGTGCCAGTAGTATGATGAGAAGCACTGAAGCTTTCTTT.

This clonotype was counted at least ten times. The rearrangement links TRBV21-1 to TRBJ2-7; no DNA check was done on the table's D call, TRBD2. TRBV21-1 is a pseudogene. The CDR3 length is 13 residues. The CDR3 bases are TGTGCCAGCAGCAAAGGCGGGGCCTACGAGCAGTACGTC. Translating gives CASSKGGAYEQYV.

This clonotype was detected a few times. V is TRBV7-2 and J is TRBJ2-5; 11 positions agree with TRBD2. CDR1 and CDR2 (germline): SGHTA, FQGNSA. This CDR3 has 17 residues. Trimming removed 1 base from V and 4 bases from J; junction bases left unmatched: 8. CDR3 region: CASSLGLAGGERETQYF. The DNA of the CDR3 is TGTGCCAGCAGCTTAGGGCTAGCGGGGGGCGAGAGAGAGACCCAGTACTTC.

This clonotype was seen more than once but under ten times. This chain links TRBV7-9 with TRBJ1-5; D unresolved. CDR3 size: 13 residues. Germline lookup yields CDR1 SEHNR and CDR2 FQNEAQ (reference sequence). V was clipped by 5 bases and J by 5 bases, with 10 bases between them. The CDR3 is CASSVEGYQPQHF. The DNA for the CDR3 is TGTGCCAGCAGCGTTGAAGGTTATCAGCCCCAGCATTTT.

This clonotype showed up many times. This sequence joins TRBV9 and TRBJ2-2; D perhaps matches TRBD2 (5 bases). V gave up 4 bases and J gave up 6 bases, with 10 bases separating them. The CDR3 covers 13 residues. CDR1 SGDLS and CDR2 YYNGEE come from the germline V gene. The CDR3 loop is CASSFTSPGELFF. CDR3 sequence (DNA): TGTGCCAGCAGCTTTACTAGTCCCGGGGAGCTGTTTTTT. Using reference TRBV9 and TRBJ2-2 for the parts outside the CDR3, the full variable domain is DSGVTQTPKHLITATGQRVTLRCSPRSGDLSVYWYQQSLDQGLQFLIQYYNGEERAKGNILERFSAQQFPDLHSELNLSSLELGDSALYFCASSFTSPGELFFGEGSRLTVL.

The V and J genes are TRBV11-3 and TRBJ2-7, with a possible D match to TRBD2 (6 bases). The CDR3 extends over 13 amino acids. With 4 bases removed from V and 0 bases from J, the gap between germline ends came to 7 bases. Germline V lookup: CDR1 SGHNT, CDR2 YENEEA. This CDR3 reads CASSSGSSYEQYF. CDR3 sequence (DNA): TGTGCCAGCAGCTCCGGGAGCTCCTACGAGCAGTACTTC.

This clonotype was recorded at least ten times. The rearrangement uses TRBV9 and TRBJ2-7, with TRBD1 matching over 9 bases. Germline trimming cut 0 bases from V and 4 bases from J; bases unmatched to any gene: 2. Germline values: CDR1 SGDLS, CDR2 YYNGEE. This CDR3 region has 14 residues. The CDR3 is CASSVAQGAYEQYF. CDR3 nucleotides: TGTGCCAGCAGCGTAGCACAGGGGGCTTACGAGCAGTACTTC.

This clonotype has a handful of counts. The rearrangement joins TRBV4-1 to TRBJ2-5; D is unresolved. The CDR3 is 16 residues long. Germline V lookup: CDR1 MGHRA, CDR2 YSYEKL. Deletions cut 4 bases from V and 2 bases from J, with 17 bases between. The CDR3, as DNA: TGCGCCAGCAGCCTCGGGTGGGCCCACGGGCAAGAGACCCAGTACTTC. Amino acids: CASSLGWAHGQETQYF.

This clonotype was counted at least ten times. J is TRBJ2-2 and V is TRBV6-6, with D unclear. From germline, CDR1 is MNHNY and CDR2 SVGAGI (reference sequence). Trimming shortened V by 2 bases and J by 7 bases, and 8 bases separated the two germline ends. CDR3 length: 13 residues. The CDR3 sequence is CASSYPYGGELFF. The CDR3 nucleotides read TGTGCCAGCAGTTACCCCTACGGCGGGGAGCTGTTTTTT.

This clonotype was counted many times. This chain joins TRBV23-1 and TRBJ2-3, with TRBD2 matching over 8 bases. TRBV23-1 counts as an open reading frame of uncertain function. The CDR3 spans 19 residues. V was clipped by 0 bases and J by 6 bases; unmatched bases: 17. This CDR3 is CASSQSSFIMAGGGDTQYF. The CDR3 nucleotides are TGCGCCAGCAGTCAATCATCTTTCATAATGGCGGGGGGAGGGGATACGCAGTATTTT.

This clonotype turned up a few times. The chain links TRBV7-9 to TRBJ1-1; a possible D gene is TRBD1 (5 bases). Trimming cost V 1 base and J 4 bases, with 10 bases left between them. Germline V lookup: CDR1 SEHNR, CDR2 FQNEAQ (reference sequence). This CDR3 comprises 14 residues. The CDR3 reads CASSLGGGTTEAFF. The CDR3, as DNA: TGTGCCAGCAGCTTAGGTGGGGGGACCACTGAAGCTTTCTTT.

There are a few counts of this clonotype. This sequence joins TRBV24-1 and TRBJ2-3, with D tentatively TRBD2 (5 bases). Per the germline V gene, CDR1 is KGHDR and CDR2 is SFDVKD. The CDR3 runs 15 residues. V was trimmed by 2 bases and J by 0 bases, leaving 8 bases between them. CDR3 sequence reads: CATSDSRASTDTQYF. CDR3 DNA: TGTGCCACCAGTGATTCGAGGGCCAGCACAGATACGCAGTATTTT.

The rearrangement links TRBV12-3 or TRBV12-4 to TRBJ1-2; D is uncertain. The CDR3 contains 12 residues. Deletions cut 6 bases from V and 8 bases from J, with 13 bases between. This chain's CDR3 is CASRPGESGYTF. The CDR3 region has the DNA TGTGCCAGCAGACCTGGTGAATCGGGCTACACCTTC.

The sample holds many counts of this clonotype. The chain recombines TRBV5-6 with TRBJ2-7; D call uncertain. Per germline, CDR1 SGHDT and CDR2 YYEEEE. The ends were cut back, 1 base at V and 3 bases at J, with 17 bases in the middle. The CDR3 is 16 residues long. This CDR3 is CASSLNTVKVHYEQYF. In nucleotides, the CDR3 is TGTGCCAGCAGCTTGAATACAGTCAAAGTTCACTACGAGCAGTACTTC.

This clonotype was seen at least ten times. The gene calls are TRBV7-2 and TRBJ2-5; D is unresolved. Germline CDR1 reads SGHTA; CDR2 reads FQGNSA. The CDR3 consists of 14 residues. Trimming stripped 3 bases from V and 4 bases from J, with 12 bases between. The CDR3 loop is CASSFRDPAETQYF. DNA of the CDR3: TGTGCCAGCAGCTTCCGCGACCCGGCAGAGACCCAGTACTTC.